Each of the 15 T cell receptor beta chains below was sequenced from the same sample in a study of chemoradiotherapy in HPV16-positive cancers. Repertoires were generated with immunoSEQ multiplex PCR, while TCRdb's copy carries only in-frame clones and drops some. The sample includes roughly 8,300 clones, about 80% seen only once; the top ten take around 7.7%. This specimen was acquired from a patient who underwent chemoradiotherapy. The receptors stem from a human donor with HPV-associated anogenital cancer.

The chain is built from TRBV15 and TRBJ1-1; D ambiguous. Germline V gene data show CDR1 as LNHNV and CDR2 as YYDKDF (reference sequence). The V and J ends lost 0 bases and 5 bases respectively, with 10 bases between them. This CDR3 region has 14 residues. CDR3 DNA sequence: TGTGCCACCAGCAGAGAAGAGACGTGGACTGAAGCTTTCTTT. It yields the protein CATSREETWTEAFF.

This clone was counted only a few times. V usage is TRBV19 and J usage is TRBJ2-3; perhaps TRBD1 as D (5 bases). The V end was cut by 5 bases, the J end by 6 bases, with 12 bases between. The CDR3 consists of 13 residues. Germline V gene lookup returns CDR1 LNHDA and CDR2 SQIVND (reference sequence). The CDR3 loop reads CASSSRALDTQYF. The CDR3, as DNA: TGTGCCAGTAGTTCCAGGGCCTTGGATACGCAGTATTTT.

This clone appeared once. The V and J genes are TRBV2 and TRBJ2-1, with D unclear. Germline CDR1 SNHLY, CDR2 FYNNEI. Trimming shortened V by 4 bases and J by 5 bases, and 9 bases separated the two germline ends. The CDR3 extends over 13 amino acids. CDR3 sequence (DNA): TGTGCCAGCAGTGCGAACAGTAACAATGAGCAGTTCTTC. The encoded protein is CASSANSNNEQFF.

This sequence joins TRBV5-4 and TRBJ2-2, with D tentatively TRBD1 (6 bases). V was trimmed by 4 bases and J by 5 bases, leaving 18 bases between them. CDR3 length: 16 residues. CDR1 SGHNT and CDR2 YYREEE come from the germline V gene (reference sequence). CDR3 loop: CASSPNTGLVTGELFF. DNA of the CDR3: TGTGCCAGCAGCCCAAACACAGGGTTAGTGACCGGGGAGCTGTTTTTT. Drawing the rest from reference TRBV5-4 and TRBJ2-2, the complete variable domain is ETGVTQSPTHLIKTRGQQVTLRCSSQSGHNTVSWYQQALGQGPQFIFQYYREEENGRGNFPPRFSGLQFPNYSSELNVNALELDDSALYLCASSPNTGLVTGELFFGEGSRLTVL.

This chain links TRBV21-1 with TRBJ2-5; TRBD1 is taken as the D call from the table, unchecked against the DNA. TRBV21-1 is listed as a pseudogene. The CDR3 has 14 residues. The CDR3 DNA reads TGTGCCAGCAGCAAATACTCAGGGATGGAGACCCAGTACTTC. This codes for CASSKYSGMETQYF.

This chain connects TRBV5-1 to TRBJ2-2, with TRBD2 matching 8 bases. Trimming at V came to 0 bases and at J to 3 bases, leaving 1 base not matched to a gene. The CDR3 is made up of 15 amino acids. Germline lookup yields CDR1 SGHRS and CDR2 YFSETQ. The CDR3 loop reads CASSLDGGDTGELFF. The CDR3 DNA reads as TGCGCCAGCAGCTTGGACGGGGGGGACACCGGGGAGCTGTTTTTT. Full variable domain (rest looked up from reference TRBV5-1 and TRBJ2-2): KAGVTQTPRYLIKTRGQQVTLSCSPISGHRSVSWYQQTPGQGLQFLFEYFSETQRNKGNFPGRFSGRQFSNSRSEMNVSTLELGDSALYLCASSLDGGDTGELFFGEGSRLTVL.

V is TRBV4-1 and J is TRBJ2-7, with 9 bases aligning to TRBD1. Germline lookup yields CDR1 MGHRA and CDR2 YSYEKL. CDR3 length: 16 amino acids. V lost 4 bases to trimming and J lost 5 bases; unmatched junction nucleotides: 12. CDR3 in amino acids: CASSRTPGQGANEQYF. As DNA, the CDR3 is TGCGCCAGCAGCCGGACCCCGGGACAGGGTGCGAACGAGCAGTACTTC.

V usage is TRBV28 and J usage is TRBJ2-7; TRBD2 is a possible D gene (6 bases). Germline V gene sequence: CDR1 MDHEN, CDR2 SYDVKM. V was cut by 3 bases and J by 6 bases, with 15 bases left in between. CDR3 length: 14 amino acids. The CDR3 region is CASSFGPSGGEQYF. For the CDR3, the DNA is TGTGCCAGCAGTTTCGGACCGTCCGGGGGCGAGCAGTACTTC.

The CDR3 is CASNRDYQETQYF. The DNA for the CDR3 is TGTGCCAGCAACCGGGACTACCAAGAGACCCAGTACTTC. The chain employs TRBV9 and TRBJ2-5, with D possibly being TRBD2 (6 bases). With 6 bases removed from V and 0 bases from J, the gap between germline ends came to 9 bases. The length of the CDR3 is 13 residues. Germline lookup yields CDR1 SGDLS and CDR2 YYNGEE.

The CDR3 coding sequence is TGTGCCAGCAGCCCCGAGGGACTAGCGGGGCTGAACACCGGGGAGCTGTTTTTT. Encoded protein: CASSPEGLAGLNTGELFF. This rearrangement joins TRBV2 to TRBJ2-2; 13 bases fit TRBD2. CDR1 and CDR2 (germline): SNHLY, FYNNEI. This CDR3 is built from 18 residues. The ends lost 6 bases at V and 1 base at J; junction bases unmatched: 8.

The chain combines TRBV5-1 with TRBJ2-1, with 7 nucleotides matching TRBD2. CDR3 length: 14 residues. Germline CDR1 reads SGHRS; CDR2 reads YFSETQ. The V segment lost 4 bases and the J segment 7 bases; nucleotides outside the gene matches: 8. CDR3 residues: CASSARGGSNEQFF. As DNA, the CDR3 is TGCGCCAGCAGCGCACGGGGCGGGAGTAATGAGCAGTTCTTC.

The CDR3, as DNA: TGCGCCAGCAGCTTGAACGACAGGGGCCACACTGAAGCTTTCTTT. This codes for CASSLNDRGHTEAFF. This rearrangement joins TRBV5-1 to TRBJ1-1; the match to TRBD1 covers 8 bases. The CDR3 has 15 residues. Losses at the gene ends were 1 base for V and 3 bases for J; bases not matched to a gene: 5. The germline gives CDR1 SGHRS, CDR2 YFSETQ.

CDR3 bases: TGTGCCAGCAGCCGAGGGGGGGGGCCGAACACTGAAGCTTTCTTT. Translation gives CASSRGGGPNTEAFF. This chain links TRBV28 with TRBJ1-1; TRBD1 is a possible D gene (6 bases). Per the germline V gene, CDR1 is MDHEN and CDR2 is SYDVKM. CDR3 length equals 15 residues. V lost 6 bases to trimming and J lost 1 base, with 15 bases between them.

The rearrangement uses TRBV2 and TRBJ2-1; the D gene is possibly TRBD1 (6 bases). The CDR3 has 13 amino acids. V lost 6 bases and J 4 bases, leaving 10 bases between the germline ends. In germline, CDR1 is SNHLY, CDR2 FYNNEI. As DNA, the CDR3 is TGTGCCAGCAGACAGGGCGATTACAATGAGCAGTTCTTC. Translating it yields CASRQGDYNEQFF.

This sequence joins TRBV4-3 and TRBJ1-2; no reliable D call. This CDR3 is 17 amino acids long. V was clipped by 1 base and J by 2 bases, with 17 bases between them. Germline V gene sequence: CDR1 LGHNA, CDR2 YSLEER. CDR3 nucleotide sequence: TGCGCCAGCAGCCAAGGCCCCTTGGGCCCCTCAAACTATGGCTACACCTTC. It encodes CASSQGPLGPSNYGYTF.